This passage covers 27 T cell receptor beta chains from one sample sequenced in a study of blood T cell repertoires in COVID-19. The table came from immunoSEQ multiplex PCR; TCRdb's copy has only in-frame clones and leaves some out. The sample contains about 120,000 clones, 75% to 90% of which appear only once. The sequencing input was peripheral blood. The receptors were sampled from a human donor in a cohort sampled during active COVID-19.

The chain combines TRBV6-5 with TRBJ2-2, with unresolved D. Looked up from germline, CDR1 is MNHEY and CDR2 is SVGAGI. V dropped 1 base and J dropped 3 bases, with 9 bases sitting between them. The CDR3 length is 15 residues. The CDR3 nucleotides are TGTGCCAGCAGTTACTTGGGCAGACACACCGGGGAGCTGTTTTTT. Translation gives CASSYLGRHTGELFF.

This clone was recorded only once. V usage is TRBV7-9 and J usage is TRBJ2-7; the D gene is possibly TRBD2 (5 bases). Germline assignment: CDR1 SEHNR and CDR2 FQNEAQ (reference sequence). CDR3 length: 13 amino acids. Trimming took off 3 bases at V and 6 bases at J, with 12 bases between the two ends. The CDR3 sequence: CASSLVAAAEQYF. The CDR3, as DNA: TGTGCCAGCAGCTTGGTAGCAGCGGCCGAGCAGTACTTC.

This chain connects TRBV5-1 to TRBJ1-2, with TRBD1 matching over 9 bases. CDR1 is SGHRS, CDR2 YFSETQ, per germline. This CDR3 has 14 residues. The junction had 9 bases not matched to a gene; V was cut back by 4 bases and J by 8 bases. The chain's CDR3 is CASSLLQGAQGYTF. The CDR3 DNA reads as TGCGCCAGCAGCCTTTTACAGGGGGCGCAAGGCTACACCTTC. Full variable domain (rest looked up from reference TRBV5-1 and TRBJ1-2): KAGVTQTPRYLIKTRGQQVTLSCSPISGHRSVSWYQQTPGQGLQFLFEYFSETQRNKGNFPGRFSGRQFSNSRSEMNVSTLELGDSALYLCASSLLQGAQGYTFGSGTRLTVV.

The CDR3 loop is CASSILTSRSSYNEQFF. CDR3 DNA: TGTGCCAGTAGTATTTTGACTAGCCGTAGCTCCTACAATGAGCAGTTCTTC. V and J are TRBV19 and TRBJ2-1; 7 bases fit TRBD2. The CDR3 extends over 17 amino acids. In germline, CDR1 is LNHDA, CDR2 SQIVND (reference sequence). V dropped 3 bases and J dropped 0; count of bases not matched to a gene: 8. The full variable domain, with the rest looked up from reference TRBV19 and TRBJ2-1, is DGGITQSPKYLFRKEGQNVTLSCEQNLNHDAMYWYRQDPGQGLRLIYYSQIVNDFQKGDIAEGYSVSREKKESFPLTVTSAQKNPTAFYLCASSILTSRSSYNEQFFGPGTRLTVL.

This chain joins TRBV9 and TRBJ2-2, with TRBD1 matching 8 bases. Germline CDR1 and CDR2: SGDLS and YYNGEE. V lost 3 bases to trimming and J lost 7 bases; unmatched junction nucleotides: 5. CDR3 length equals 14 residues. DNA of the CDR3: TGTGCCAGCAGCGCCCGGACAGGGTACGGGGAGCTGTTTTTT. This codes for CASSARTGYGELFF.

This clone occurred a few times. The V gene is TRBV3-1 (or the pseudogene TRBV3-2), the J gene TRBJ1-1; possible D gene TRBD1, 6 bases. The CDR3 contains 15 residues. V was pared by 2 bases and J by 1 base, with 11 bases between. The germline gives CDR1 LGHDT, CDR2 YNNKEL (reference sequence). The CDR3 DNA reads as TGTGCCAGCAGCCAATTAGCAGGGGCGAACACTGAAGCTTTCTTT. This encodes CASSQLAGANTEAFF.

This chain links TRBV9 with TRBJ1-4; 8 nucleotides line up with TRBD1. V lost 0 bases to trimming and J lost 1 base; unmatched junction nucleotides: 5. CDR3 length equals 17 residues. Germline V gene lookup returns CDR1 SGDLS and CDR2 YYNGEE. The CDR3 bases are TGTGCCAGCAGCGTAGACGGACAGGGTCGAACTAATGAAAAACTGTTTTTT. It codes for CASSVDGQGRTNEKLFF.

V gene TRBV19 combines with J gene TRBJ1-1, with D uncertain. The CDR3 sequence is 15 residues long. V lost 7 bases, J lost 1 base, and 16 bases lay in between. Germline V gives CDR1 LNHDA, CDR2 SQIVND (reference sequence). CDR3 bases: TGTGCCAGTATCGAGGGTTCTCTTGGGAACACTGAAGCTTTCTTT. Encoded protein: CASIEGSLGNTEAFF.

The gene calls are TRBV27 and TRBJ1-2, with TRBD1 matching over 9 bases. Germline loops: CDR1 MNHEY, CDR2 SMNVEV (reference sequence). V lost 4 bases to trimming and J lost 8 bases; unmatched junction nucleotides: 11. The CDR3 extends over 15 amino acids. CDR3 coding DNA: TGTGCCAGCAGTTCAGCGGACAGGGGACGGGGCGGCTACACCTTC. Protein product: CASSSADRGRGGYTF.

The chain carries TRBV7-9 and TRBJ2-7; 10 bases match TRBD1. The germline gives CDR1 SEHNR, CDR2 FQNEAQ (reference sequence). The CDR3 spans 15 residues. Losses at the gene ends were 5 bases for V and 3 bases for J; bases not matched to a gene: 7. CDR3 region: CASSLAGTGDYEQYF. The CDR3 DNA is TGTGCCAGCAGCCTCGCGGGGACAGGGGACTACGAGCAGTACTTC.

This chain connects TRBV5-1 to TRBJ2-3, with 14 nucleotides matching TRBD2. The V gene's germline CDR1 is SGHRS and CDR2 YFSETQ. V lost 2 bases, J lost 2 bases, and 7 bases stayed unmatched. This CDR3 is 18 amino acids long. CDR3 DNA sequence: TGCGCCAGCAGCTTTAAGGGGACTAGCGGGAGTTCCACAGATACGCAGTATTTT. It is translated as CASSFKGTSGSSTDTQYF.

V is TRBV7-9 and J is TRBJ2-3; weak D call: TRBD1 (5 bases). The ends were cut back, 5 bases at V and 2 bases at J, with 5 bases in the middle. Germline assignment: CDR1 SEHNR and CDR2 FQNEAQ (reference sequence). This CDR3 has 12 amino acids. This CDR3 reads CASSGATDTQYF. CDR3 sequence (DNA): TGTGCCAGCAGCGGGGCCACAGATACGCAGTATTTT.

The chain has TRBV5-1 and TRBJ1-2; perhaps TRBD1 as D (6 bases). This CDR3 has 16 residues. The germline V gene has CDR1 SGHRS and CDR2 YFSETQ. The V end lost 0 bases, the J end lost 4 bases, and 16 bases lay between the germline ends. The CDR3 loop is CASSLGGGLVGYGYTF. Written as DNA, the CDR3 is TGCGCCAGCAGCTTGGGCGGGGGCCTGGTGGGCTATGGCTACACCTTC.

The J gene is TRBJ1-2, the V gene TRBV19, with D tentatively TRBD1 (5 bases). CDR3 length: 16 residues. The V end was cut by 3 bases, the J end by 0 bases, with 14 bases between. The V gene's germline CDR1 is LNHDA and CDR2 SQIVND (reference sequence). This CDR3 reads CASSMFQGMANYGYTF. The CDR3 DNA reads TGTGCCAGTAGTATGTTTCAGGGAATGGCTAACTATGGCTACACCTTC.

V and J are TRBV7-2 and TRBJ2-1; 7 nucleotides agree with TRBD2. V was clipped by 2 bases and J by 1 base; unmatched bases: 2. Germline V gives CDR1 SGHTA, CDR2 FQGNSA. The CDR3 extends over 15 amino acids. CDR3 in amino acids: CASSLPGGSYNEQFF. Here the CDR3 DNA reads TGTGCCAGCAGCTTACCCGGGGGGTCCTACAATGAGCAGTTCTTC. The whole variable domain, filled in from reference TRBV7-2 and TRBJ2-1, reads GAGVSQSPSNKVTEKGKDVELRCDPISGHTALYWYRQSLGQGLEFLIYFQGNSAPDKSGLPSDRFSAERTGGSVSTLTIQRTQQEDSAVYLCASSLPGGSYNEQFFGPGTRLTVL.

The CDR3 sequence is CASSPRTGSNYGYTF. CDR3 DNA: TGTGCCAGCAGCCCTCGGACAGGTTCTAACTATGGCTACACCTTC. V usage is TRBV7-9 and J usage is TRBJ1-2; the match to TRBD1 covers 7 bases. From germline, CDR1 is SEHNR and CDR2 FQNEAQ (reference sequence). The trim removed 5 bases at V and 0 bases at J, leaving 6 bases unmatched. The CDR3 has 15 residues.

The rearrangement uses TRBV21-1 and TRBJ2-2; the listed D gene, TRBD2, was not tested against the DNA. TRBV21-1 is a pseudogene. This CDR3 contains 14 residues. The CDR3 bases are TGTGCCCAACGGACGGGGGGTCCAACCGGGGAGCTGTTTTTT. This translates into CAQRTGGPTGELFF.

This clone has a single count. V usage is TRBV6-4 and J usage is TRBJ2-7; 9 nucleotides agree with TRBD1. The junction had 3 bases not matched to a gene; V was cut back by 4 bases and J by 2 bases. The CDR3 totals 14 residues. The germline CDR1 and CDR2 sequences are MRHNA and SNTAGT. The CDR3 loop is CASSAGTGPYEQYF. CDR3 DNA: TGTGCCAGCAGTGCCGGGACAGGGCCCTACGAGCAGTACTTC.

The V gene is TRBV28, the J gene TRBJ1-5, with 8 positions matching TRBD1. Trimming took 6 bases from V and 6 from J; bases not matched to a gene: 10. Germline-derived CDR1 and CDR2 are MDHEN and SYDVKM. CDR3 length equals 15 residues. CDR3 sequence: CASRSDRVYGQPQHF. CDR3 bases: TGTGCCAGCAGATCGGACAGGGTTTATGGTCAGCCCCAGCATTTT.

The CDR3 is CASSYQDRGEQYF. Written as DNA, the CDR3 is TGTGCCAGCAGTTATCAAGACAGGGGCGAGCAGTACTTC. The chain has TRBV6-5 and TRBJ2-7; 8 bases map to TRBD1. CDR3 size: 13 residues. From germline, CDR1 is MNHEY and CDR2 SVGAGI. With 3 bases clipped from V and 6 bases from J, the junction kept 4 bases outside the gene matches.

The chain carries TRBV5-5 and TRBJ2-1; 11 nucleotides align to TRBD2. There are 19 residues in the CDR3. In germline, CDR1 is SGHKS, CDR2 YYEKEE (reference sequence). V was pared by 1 base and J by 4 bases, with 13 bases of the junction left unmatched. This CDR3 reads CASSLFAAISGRVYNEQFF. The DNA of the CDR3 is TGTGCCAGCAGCTTGTTTGCAGCCATTAGCGGGAGGGTATACAATGAGCAGTTCTTC.

The CDR3 loop reads CSASHAGGTDTQYF. DNA for the CDR3: TGCAGTGCTAGTCATGCGGGAGGCACAGATACGCAGTATTTT. The chain has TRBV20-1 and TRBJ2-3, with 7 bases that match TRBD2. Germline CDR1 is DFQATT and CDR2 is SNEGSKA (reference sequence). Unmatched junction bases numbered 4, after V lost 3 bases and J lost 1 base. CDR3 size: 14 residues.

The V and J genes are TRBV18 and TRBJ1-1, with D unclear. The ends were cut back, 2 bases at V and 3 bases at J, with 7 bases in the middle. This CDR3 is built from 13 residues. Germline V gives CDR1 KGHSH, CDR2 LQKENI. As DNA, the CDR3 is TGTGCCAGCTCACCAGGGCGGGACACTGAAGCTTTCTTT. Its protein is CASSPGRDTEAFF.

This chain links TRBV2 with TRBJ1-2; D gene ambiguous. The V gene lost 7 bases and the J gene lost 5 bases, with 11 bases spanning the gap. The CDR3 spans 12 residues. Germline V gene lookup returns CDR1 SNHLY and CDR2 FYNNEI. The CDR3 DNA sequence: TGTGCCAGCAAGATCGCGGGTTATGGCTACACCTTC. It encodes CASKIAGYGYTF.

This clone was recorded once. V gene TRBV5-8 combines with J gene TRBJ2-7, with a tentative D call TRBD2 (6 bases). In germline, CDR1 is SGHTS, CDR2 YDEGEE. Trimming took off 4 bases at V and 3 bases at J, with 14 bases between the two ends. The CDR3 is made up of 14 amino acids. CDR3 nucleotide sequence: TGTGCCAGCAGCCCGTTAGCGGAACTCTACGAGCAGTACTTC. Its protein product is CASSPLAELYEQYF.

This chain joins TRBV28 and TRBJ2-7, with 7 bases identical to TRBD1. Per germline, CDR1 MDHEN and CDR2 SYDVKM. The V gene end was trimmed by 7 bases and the J gene end by 3 bases; junction bases not matched to a gene: 9. This CDR3 is built from 14 residues. CDR3: CASKGTVSIYEQYF. The CDR3 DNA is TGTGCCAGCAAGGGGACAGTATCTATCTACGAGCAGTACTTC.

J is TRBJ2-5 and V is TRBV21-1; the table calls TRBD2, which could not be checked here. TRBV21-1 is marked as a pseudogene. The CDR3 length is 15 residues. CDR3 amino acids: CASSRGGTDQETQYF. The CDR3 nucleotides are TGTGCCAGCAGCAGGGGGGGCACGGATCAAGAGACCCAGTACTTC.